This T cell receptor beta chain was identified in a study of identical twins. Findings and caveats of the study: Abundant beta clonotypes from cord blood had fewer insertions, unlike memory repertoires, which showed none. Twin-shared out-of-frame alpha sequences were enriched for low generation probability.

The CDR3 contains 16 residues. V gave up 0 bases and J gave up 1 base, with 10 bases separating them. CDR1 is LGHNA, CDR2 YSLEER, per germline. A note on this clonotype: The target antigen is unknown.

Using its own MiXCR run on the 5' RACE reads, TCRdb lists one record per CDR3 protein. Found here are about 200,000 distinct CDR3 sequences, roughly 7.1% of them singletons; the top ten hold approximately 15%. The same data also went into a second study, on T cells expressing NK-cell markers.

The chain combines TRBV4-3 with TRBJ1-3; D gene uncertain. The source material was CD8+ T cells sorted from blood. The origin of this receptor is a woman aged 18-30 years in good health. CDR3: CASSQEGLFSGNTIYF. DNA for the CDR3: TGCGCCAGCAGCCAAGAGGGCCTCTTTTCTGGAAACACCATATATTTT.